This is a list of T cell receptor beta chains from one sample in a study of Ad26.COV2.S vaccination and SARS-CoV-2 variants. Sequencing used immunoSEQ multiplex PCR; TCRdb keeps in-frame clones, though not all of them. The sample records more than 85,000 clones, 80% being singletons. The material was peripheral blood, obtained after recovery from COVID-19. The source of these receptors is a human donor who had recovered from COVID-19. The CDR3 runs from the conserved cysteine through the conserved F or W. The D gene is left open where the match is weak. The size field is filled for only some rows; it gives once, few, many or a size class.

v_call,clone_size,d_call,j_call,cdr3_aa,cdr3_nt
TRBV7-2,NA,TRBD2,TRBJ2-1,CASSWTSGEANEQFF,TGTGCCAGCAGCTGGACTAGCGGGGAGGCCAATGAGCAGTTCTTC
TRBV4-3,NA,TRBD1,TRBJ1-4,CASSQDQYRGGVRGEKLFF,TGCGCCAGCAGCCAAGATCAGTACAGGGGAGGAGTCCGGGGTGAAAAACTGTTTTTT
TRBV6-1,NA,NA,TRBJ2-3,CASSEQVGSTDTQYF,TGTGCCAGCAGTGAACAGGTGGGGAGCACAGATACGCAGTATTTT
TRBV12-3/TRBV12-4,NA,NA,TRBJ1-4,CASGVMRGEKLFF,TGTGCCAGCGGCGTAATGAGGGGTGAAAAACTGTTTTTT
TRBV30,NA,NA,TRBJ2-6,CALSRTVFRTSGANVLTF,TGTGCACTCTCGAGGACAGTTTTTCGAACCTCTGGGGCCAACGTCCTGACTTTC
TRBV4-1,NA,NA,TRBJ1-1,CASSRGIHTEAFF,TGCGCCAGCAGCCGTGGCATTCACACTGAAGCTTTCTTT
TRBV4-1,once,NA,TRBJ1-5,CASSQERGTPRQPQHF,TGCGCCAGCAGCCAAGAGAGGGGGACGCCTCGACAGCCCCAGCATTTT
TRBV6-4,NA,NA,TRBJ1-1,CASSDTVGGEAFF,TGTGCCAGCAGTGACACCGTTGGGGGTGAAGCTTTCTTT
TRBV7-3,NA,NA,TRBJ2-1,CASSLKGLGAGNEQFF,TGTGCCAGCAGCTTAAAGGGCCTTGGGGCGGGCAATGAGCAGTTCTTC
TRBV7-2,few,TRBD1,TRBJ1-2,CASSSPRTGGNYGYTF,TGTGCCAGCAGCTCCCCTAGGACAGGCGGTAACTATGGCTACACCTTC
TRBV3-1/TRBV3-2,NA,NA,TRBJ1-4,CASSLWGEKLFF,TGTGCCAGCAGCCTCTGGGGCGAAAAACTGTTTTTT
TRBV6-5,NA,TRBD1,TRBJ2-5,CASRRPATGEETQYF,TGTGCCAGCCGTCGTCCCGCTACAGGGGAAGAGACCCAGTACTTC
TRBV9,NA,NA,TRBJ1-6,CASSPWGDNNSPLHF,TGTGCCAGCAGCCCGTGGGGGGACAATAATTCACCCCTCCACTTT
TRBV19,NA,NA,TRBJ1-3,CASSMAGNRNTIYF,TGTGCCAGTAGTATGGCAGGGAATAGAAACACCATATATTTT
TRBV28,NA,TRBD1,TRBJ2-7,CASTKGARVSKSYEQYF,TGTGCCAGCACAAAGGGGGCGAGGGTGTCGAAGTCCTACGAGCAGTACTTC
TRBV18,NA,NA,TRBJ1-3,CASSPIDGGNTIYF,TGTGCCAGCTCACCCATAGATGGTGGAAACACCATATATTTT
TRBV5-5,NA,NA,TRBJ1-1,CASSLPQGGNTEAFF,TGTGCCAGCAGCTTGCCCCAAGGGGGGAACACTGAAGCTTTCTTT
TRBV10-3,NA,NA,TRBJ2-3,CAISESNRGTDTQYF,TGTGCCATCAGTGAGTCGAACAGGGGCACAGATACGCAGTATTTT
TRBV5-1,NA,NA,TRBJ2-2,CASSVGGYTGELFF,TGCGCCAGCAGCGTTGGGGGCTACACCGGGGAGCTGTTTTTT
TRBV7-9,NA,NA,TRBJ1-4,CASSLGPRKEKLFF,TGTGCCAGCAGCTTGGGTCCTAGGAAGGAAAAACTGTTTTTT
TRBV5-4,NA,NA,TRBJ2-3,CASSSVGQPTDTQYF,TGTGCCAGCAGCTCAGTGGGGCAGCCCACAGATACGCAGTATTTT
TRBV28,NA,NA,TRBJ1-5,CASRASQQPQHF,TGTGCCAGCAGAGCCAGCCAGCAGCCCCAGCATTTT
TRBV7-9,NA,NA,TRBJ1-1,CASSLPFQNTEAFF,TGTGCCAGCAGCTTGCCTTTCCAGAACACTGAAGCTTTCTTT
TRBV19,NA,NA,TRBJ1-1,CASSQGNTEAFF,TGTGCCAGTTCCCAGGGTAACACTGAAGCTTTCTTT
TRBV7-9,NA,NA,TRBJ2-4,CASSLGFGGLGKNIQYF,TGTGCCAGCAGCTTAGGATTCGGGGGCCTGGGCAAAAACATTCAGTACTTC
TRBV27,NA,NA,TRBJ2-2,CASSSGTGELFF,TGTGCCAGCAGTTCGGGCACCGGGGAGCTGTTTTTT
TRBV28,once,TRBD1,TRBJ1-2,CASSSSGTGQPSNYGYTF,TGTGCCAGCAGTTCCTCCGGGACAGGGCAACCCTCTAACTATGGCTACACCTTC
TRBV6-5,NA,NA,TRBJ2-3,CASRGGTWDTDTQYF,TGTGCCAGCAGGGGAGGGACATGGGACACAGATACGCAGTATTTT
TRBV10-3,NA,NA,TRBJ2-5,CAITGTVEGTQYF,TGTGCCATCACCGGGACTGTAGAGGGGACCCAGTACTTC
TRBV12-3/TRBV12-4,once,NA,TRBJ2-7,CASSFNLYEQYF,TGTGCCAGCAGTTTCAATCTGTACGAGCAGTACTTC
TRBV5-1,NA,NA,TRBJ2-2,CASSSPTGELFF,TGCGCCAGCAGCTCGCCCACCGGGGAGCTGTTTTTT
TRBV4-3,NA,TRBD1,TRBJ1-5,CASSQTQGGYQPQHF,TGCGCCAGCAGCCAGACCCAGGGGGGCTATCAGCCCCAGCATTTT
TRBV5-4,NA,NA,TRBJ1-1,CASRRATLKNTEAFF,TGTGCCAGCCGGCGGGCCACGCTAAAGAACACTGAAGCTTTCTTT
TRBV7-9,many,NA,TRBJ1-2,CASSLAVANYGYTF,TGTGCCAGCAGCTTAGCGGTGGCAAACTATGGCTACACCTTC
TRBV9,NA,TRBD2,TRBJ2-7,CASSGGGYEQYF,TGTGCCAGCAGTGGCGGGGGCTACGAGCAGTACTTC
TRBV7-2,NA,TRBD1,TRBJ1-4,CASSRHADRELFF,TGTGCCAGCAGCCGCCACGCTGACAGGGAACTGTTTTTT
TRBV4-3,NA,NA,TRBJ2-6,CASSQDPGANVLTF,TGCGCCAGCAGCCAAGATCCAGGGGCCAACGTCCTGACTTTC
TRBV5-1,NA,TRBD1,TRBJ2-1,CASSWSYRGGEQFF,TGCGCCAGCAGCTGGTCTTACAGGGGTGGTGAGCAGTTCTTC
TRBV27,NA,NA,TRBJ2-3,CASSPPAPPSTDTQYF,TGTGCCAGCAGTCCCCCCGCCCCACCAAGCACAGATACGCAGTATTTT
TRBV5-1,once,TRBD2,TRBJ2-3,CASSPTMTSGGTDTQYF,TGCGCCAGCAGCCCCACCATGACTAGCGGGGGGACAGATACGCAGTATTTT